These 30 T cell receptor beta chains were all obtained from the same sample, sequenced in a study of T-cell reconstitution after alpha-beta-depleted transplantation in children (TCRdb year 2016). Library preparation was by PCR. The sequencer was an Illumina HiSeq 2500. TCR libraries were prepared with molecular barcoding, using unique molecular identifiers to normalize TCRbeta repertoire quantification. TCRdb reprocessed the public reads (quality trimming at Q25 with fastp, clone calling with MiXCR) and kept in-frame beta chains. Each entry is one CDR3 protein sequence, shown with its most common DNA and genes. This sample is represented by 150,000 to 200,000 distinct CDR3 sequences; about 14% of them were singletons. The ten largest clones add up to about 13% of the sample. The sequences come from PBMCs from the stem cell graft donor, collected from the stem cell graft. The receptors originated from a human donor who donated a stem cell graft to a child with acute lymphoblastic leukemia.

CDR3 DNA: TGTGCCAGCAGTTACTCTGGGCAGGGGCTCTCCTACGAGCAGTACTTC. It codes for CASSYSGQGLSYEQYF. This sequence joins TRBV6-5 and TRBJ2-7, with a possible D match to TRBD1 (6 bases). Germline CDR1 and CDR2: MNHEY and SVGAGI. This CDR3 spans 16 amino acids. Deletions cut 0 bases from V and 0 bases from J, with 12 bases between.

Many counts were recorded for this clonotype. The chain links TRBV11-2 to TRBJ2-1; 11 nucleotides align to TRBD2. The V gene's germline CDR1 is SGHAT and CDR2 FQNNGV. V lost 0 bases, J lost 5 bases, and 12 bases stayed unmatched. The CDR3 has 19 amino acids. CDR3 amino acids: CASSLDWGTSGNKDNEQFF. In DNA form, the CDR3 reads TGTGCCAGCAGCTTAGATTGGGGGACTAGCGGCAACAAAGACAATGAGCAGTTCTTC.

Points on this clonotype: Given a much more abundant clone one base away, this may be a read error. This sequence joins TRBV20-1 and TRBJ1-5, with D possibly being TRBD1 (6 bases). The CDR3 contains 14 residues. Germline V lookup: CDR1 DFQATT, CDR2 SNEGSKA (reference sequence). CDR3 amino acids: CNARQRGSNQPQHF. As DNA, the CDR3 is TGCAATGCTAGACAGAGGGGGAGCAATCAGCCCCAGCATTTT.

There are many counts of this clonotype. The genes are TRBV4-2 and TRBJ2-5, with a tentative D call TRBD2 (5 bases). Germline V gene lookup returns CDR1 LGHNA and CDR2 YNFKEQ. The CDR3 covers 16 residues. Between the trimmed V and J ends, which lost 0 bases and 2 bases, there was a span of 13 bases. The CDR3 DNA reads as TGTGCCAGCAGCCAAGATCCCGGACTTTTACAAGAGACCCAGTACTTC. Amino acids: CASSQDPGLLQETQYF.

This clonotype was recorded many times. J is TRBJ2-1 and V is TRBV5-1; the D is unclear. Germline V gene sequence: CDR1 SGHRS, CDR2 YFSETQ. The V and J ends lost 0 bases and 4 bases respectively, with 11 bases between them. The CDR3 totals 15 residues. The CDR3 reads CASSLDQNSYNEQFF. For the CDR3, the DNA is TGCGCCAGCAGCTTGGACCAAAACTCGTACAATGAGCAGTTCTTC.

A remark on this clonotype: This may be a read error, as it is one base from a much larger clone. The rearrangement links TRBV4-2 to TRBJ2-2; 11 bases fit TRBD1. The CDR3 length is 16 residues. J was trimmed by 7 bases and V by 6 bases; bases with no gene match: 10. From germline, CDR1 is LGHNA and CDR2 YNFKEQ. The chain's CDR3 is CASSHGTGGTVGELFF. The CDR3 DNA follows: TGTGCCAGCAGTCACGGGACAGGGGGTACGGTCGGGGAGCTGTTTTTT.

The genes are TRBV20-1 and TRBJ2-1; tentatively, D is TRBD1 (6 bases). This CDR3 has 16 residues. The germline gives CDR1 DFQATT, CDR2 SNEGSKA (reference sequence). V lost 1 base to trimming and J lost 4 bases, with 17 bases between them. Here the CDR3 DNA reads TGCAGTGCTAGAGCCTTGGACAGAGCAAAGTACAATGAGCAGTTCTTC. Protein product: CSARALDRAKYNEQFF.

This clonotype was counted a few times. The J gene is TRBJ2-2, the V gene TRBV5-1, with D possibly TRBD2 on 6 matching bases. The V and J ends lost 4 bases and 5 bases respectively, with 30 bases between them. Germline CDR1 SGHRS, CDR2 YFSETQ. The length of the CDR3 is 20 residues. DNA of the CDR3: TGCGCCAGCAGCGCCGCACAGGCACCACAACTAGCTATTCGAACCGGGGAGCTGTTTTTT. Protein: CASSAAQAPQLAIRTGELFF.

This clonotype was recorded a few times. V gene TRBV5-1 combines with J gene TRBJ1-6; 7 bases line up with TRBD1. Unmatched junction bases numbered 9, after V lost 5 bases and J lost 7 bases. This CDR3 is 15 amino acids long. The V gene's germline CDR1 is SGHRS and CDR2 YFSETQ. CDR3 coding DNA: TGCGCCAGCAGGATTGGTGGGACAGAGAATTCACCCCTCCACTTT. Protein: CASRIGGTENSPLHF.

On this clonotype itself: This could be a read error, since a much larger clone is one nucleotide away. The V and J genes are TRBV5-1 and TRBJ2-1; D is possibly TRBD2 (6 bases). The CDR3 covers 14 residues. Germline lookup yields CDR1 SGHRS and CDR2 YFSETQ. CDR3 sequence: CATSSDSSYNQQFF. The CDR3 region has the DNA TGCGCCACTTCTAGCGATAGCTCCTACAATCAGCAGTTCTTC. The whole variable domain, filled in from reference TRBV5-1 and TRBJ2-1, reads KAGVTQTPRYLIKTRGQQVTLSCSPISGHRSVSWYQQTPGQGLQFLFEYFSETQRNKGNFPGRFSGRQFSNSRSEMNVSTLELGDSALYLCATSSDSSYNQQFFGPGTRLTVL.

Many counts were recorded for this clonotype. This sequence joins TRBV20-1 and TRBJ2-2, with D unclear. V was pared by 6 bases and J by 3 bases, with 8 bases between. CDR1 is DFQATT and CDR2 is SNEGSKA in the germline V gene (reference sequence). The CDR3 extends over 12 amino acids. The CDR3 is CSAPDYTGELFF. The CDR3 bases are TGCAGTGCGCCAGACTACACCGGGGAGCTGTTTTTT.

This clonotype showed up just a few times. The V gene is TRBV7-9, the J gene TRBJ2-1; no firm D call. V was clipped by 5 bases and J by 8 bases, with 13 bases between them. CDR1 is SEHNR, CDR2 FQNEAQ, per germline (reference sequence). The CDR3 is 13 amino acids. CDR3 sequence reads: CASSPIADHEQFF. DNA of the CDR3: TGTGCCAGCAGCCCTATTGCCGACCATGAGCAGTTCTTC.

This clonotype was found a few times. V usage is TRBV29-1 and J usage is TRBJ2-7; 9 bases are a match to TRBD1. The CDR3 totals 16 residues. Looked up from germline, CDR1 is SQVTM and CDR2 is ANQGSEA. V lost 3 bases to trimming and J lost 1 base; unmatched junction nucleotides: 10. CDR3 sequence: CSVDDTQGASSYEQYF. The CDR3, as DNA: TGCAGCGTTGATGACACACAGGGGGCTTCATCCTACGAGCAGTACTTC.

At least ten counts were recorded for this clonotype. The gene calls are TRBV20-1 and TRBJ2-5; no definite D call. Germline CDR1 reads DFQATT; CDR2 reads SNEGSKA (reference sequence). Trimming pared 3 bases from V and 6 bases from J, leaving 11 bases between. There are 12 residues in the CDR3. The DNA of the CDR3 is TGCAGTGCTAGCGCTTCCTCTAAGACCCAGTACTTC. It yields the protein CSASASSKTQYF.

The genes are TRBV3-1 and TRBJ1-3, with D uncertain. Germline V gives CDR1 LGHDT, CDR2 YNNKEL (reference sequence). The CDR3 sequence is 16 residues long. V lost 0 bases and J 0 bases, leaving 9 bases between the germline ends. The CDR3 loop reads CASSQDVGISGNTIYF. The CDR3 nucleotides read TGTGCCAGCAGCCAAGACGTCGGAATCTCTGGAAACACCATATATTTT.

This clonotype has at least ten counts. This chain uses TRBV5-1 with TRBJ1-1; 7 bases are a match to TRBD1. This CDR3 is 14 amino acids long. Looked up from germline, CDR1 is SGHRS and CDR2 is YFSETQ. J gave up 3 bases and V 4 bases, and 6 bases lay outside the gene matches. The CDR3 coding sequence is TGCGCCAGCAGCCTTGAGGGGGCGGACACTGAAGCTTTCTTT. Translation gives CASSLEGADTEAFF. Looking up the rest from reference TRBV5-1 and TRBJ1-1 gives the full variable domain: KAGVTQTPRYLIKTRGQQVTLSCSPISGHRSVSWYQQTPGQGLQFLFEYFSETQRNKGNFPGRFSGRQFSNSRSEMNVSTLELGDSALYLCASSLEGADTEAFFGQGTRLTVV.

This clonotype has at least ten counts. The chain joins TRBV27 to TRBJ2-7, with 7 positions matching TRBD2. Germline V gene sequence: CDR1 MNHEY, CDR2 SMNVEV (reference sequence). This CDR3 has 14 residues. V was pared by 4 bases and J by 5 bases, with 8 bases of the junction left unmatched. CDR3 DNA sequence: TGTGCCAGCAGTTGGGGGGGTGAAGCAAACGAGCAGTACTTC. Amino acids: CASSWGGEANEQYF.

A few counts support this clonotype. The chain has TRBV6-1 and TRBJ2-1, with a weak D call TRBD1 (5 bases). Germline V gene sequence: CDR1 MNHNS, CDR2 SASEGT. The CDR3 is 14 amino acids. V lost 6 bases and J lost 6, with 15 bases in between. The CDR3 sequence: CASSLGQLPNEQFF. DNA for the CDR3: TGTGCCAGCAGCCTCGGACAACTCCCCAATGAGCAGTTCTTC.

This clonotype was seen at least ten times. The rearrangement joins TRBV29-1 to TRBJ1-1, with a possible D match to TRBD1 (5 bases). CDR3 length: 14 residues. Germline V CDR1 and CDR2: SQVTM, ANQGSEA. The V gene lost 6 bases and the J gene lost 0 bases, with 14 bases spanning the gap. The CDR3 DNA is TGCAGCGTAAGATCCGGGGCGATGAACACTGAAGCTTTCTTT. It is translated as CSVRSGAMNTEAFF.

This clonotype was seen repeatedly, ten times or more. The chain joins TRBV7-9 to TRBJ2-3; perhaps TRBD2 as D (5 bases). Germline V lookup: CDR1 SEHNR, CDR2 FQNEAQ (reference sequence). V lost 1 base and J lost 3, with 14 bases in between. This CDR3 is 16 amino acids long. CDR3 amino acids: CASSLDQAAGTDTQYF. In nucleotides, the CDR3 is TGTGCCAGCAGCTTAGATCAGGCGGCGGGTACAGATACGCAGTATTTT. The full variable domain, in which reference TRBV7-9 and TRBJ2-3 provide the parts outside the CDR3, is DTGVSQNPRHKITKRGQNVTFRCDPISEHNRLYWYRQTLGQGPEFLTYFQNEAQLEKSRLLSDRFSAERPKGSFSTLEIQRTEQGDSAMYLCASSLDQAAGTDTQYFGPGTRLTVL.

V is TRBV25-1 and J is TRBJ1-2; a possible D gene is TRBD1 (5 bases). The germline gives CDR1 MGHDK, CDR2 SYGVNS. The CDR3 spans 11 residues. Between the trimmed V and J ends, which lost 2 bases and 7 bases, there was a span of 5 bases. This CDR3 is CASSERGGYTF. CDR3 in DNA: TGTGCCAGCAGTGAAAGGGGTGGCTACACCTTC.

This clonotype has just a few counts. The chain carries TRBV7-6 and TRBJ2-5; the match to TRBD1 covers 10 bases. The V segment lost 4 bases and the J segment 2 bases; nucleotides outside the gene matches: 4. The germline CDR1 and CDR2 sequences are SGHVS and FNYEAQ. This CDR3 has 15 residues. The CDR3: CASSSDRGRQETQYF. The CDR3 nucleotides are TGTGCCAGCAGCTCGGACAGGGGGAGGCAAGAGACCCAGTACTTC.

The chain links TRBV12-3 or TRBV12-4 to TRBJ2-3, with TRBD1 identical over 7 bases. V gave up 5 bases and J gave up 0 bases; unmatched junction bases: 8. The length of the CDR3 is 16 residues. The CDR3 sequence is CASSQQGSPSTDTQYF. CDR3 nucleotides: TGTGCCAGCAGTCAACAGGGGAGCCCTAGCACAGATACGCAGTATTTT.

In its sample, this clonotype was seen many times. This chain uses TRBV6-1 with TRBJ1-4; no clear D. This CDR3 region has 15 residues. The germline gives CDR1 MNHNS, CDR2 SASEGT. Trimming pared 6 bases from V and 8 bases from J, leaving 19 bases between. The CDR3 is CASSLTVSFQEKLFF. CDR3 coding DNA: TGTGCCAGCAGCCTCACAGTGAGCTTTCAGGAAAAACTGTTTTTT.

This clonotype was recorded at least ten times. This chain uses TRBV29-1 with TRBJ2-2; D is unresolved. Germline-derived CDR1 and CDR2 are SQVTM and ANQGSEA. With 7 bases removed from V and 3 bases from J, the gap between germline ends came to 12 bases. The CDR3 extends over 13 amino acids. The CDR3 reads CSAGRSDTGELFF. The CDR3 nucleotides read TGCAGCGCAGGAAGGAGCGACACCGGGGAGCTGTTTTTT.

The V and J genes are TRBV6-1 and TRBJ1-1, with D possibly TRBD1 on 6 matching bases. CDR1 and CDR2 (germline): MNHNS, SASEGT. This CDR3 is 14 amino acids long. CDR3 in DNA: TGTGCACTTAAGGGGGGGCTGCCCAACACTGAAGCTTTCTTT. Its translation: CALKGGLPNTEAFF.

This clonotype showed up many times. The genes are TRBV29-1 and TRBJ2-7, with 8 bases identical to TRBD1. The CDR3 is made up of 15 amino acids. The V and J ends lost 5 bases and 3 bases, in that order; junction bases with no gene match: 12. Germline CDR1 SQVTM, CDR2 ANQGSEA. CDR3 protein: CSVQIRTGYGYEQYF. The CDR3 coding sequence is TGCAGCGTTCAAATTCGGACAGGGTATGGCTACGAGCAGTACTTC.

This clonotype was detected ten times or more. The chain couples TRBV5-1 to TRBJ2-3, with no clear D. The V end lost 2 bases, the J end lost 1 base, and 14 bases lay between the germline ends. This CDR3 is 16 amino acids long. The germline gives CDR1 SGHRS, CDR2 YFSETQ. The CDR3 DNA follows: TGCGCCAGCAGCTTTTCGTCCCTACCGGGCACAGATACGCAGTATTTT. It is translated as CASSFSSLPGTDTQYF.

This clonotype has a handful of counts. The J gene is TRBJ2-1, the V gene TRBV12-3 or TRBV12-4; 11 bases align to TRBD2. The CDR3 spans 16 residues. After removal of 6 bases from V and 5 bases from J, the junction contained 9 bases not matched to a gene. CDR3 loop: CASSRVTSGTNNEQFF. The CDR3 bases are TGTGCCAGCAGCCGGGTGACTAGCGGGACAAACAATGAGCAGTTCTTC.

This clonotype was detected ten times or more. The J gene is TRBJ2-5, the V gene TRBV7-9; maybe TRBD2 (5 bases). There are 14 residues in the CDR3. Germline values: CDR1 SEHNR, CDR2 FQNEAQ (reference sequence). Between the trimmed V and J ends, which lost 1 base and 5 bases, there was a span of 11 bases. The DNA of the CDR3 is TGTGCCAGCAGCTTAGGGCAAACGGGGGAGACCCAGTACTTC. Translation gives CASSLGQTGETQYF. Full variable domain (remainder filled in from reference TRBV7-9 and TRBJ2-5): DTGVSQNPRHKITKRGQNVTFRCDPISEHNRLYWYRQTLGQGPEFLTYFQNEAQLEKSRLLSDRFSAERPKGSFSTLEIQRTEQGDSAMYLCASSLGQTGETQYFGPGTRLLVL.